A selection of T cell receptor beta chains follows, all from one sample in a study of blood T cell repertoires in COVID-19. The repertoire was sequenced with immunoSEQ multiplex PCR; TCRdb's copy has only in-frame clones and lacks some. This sample yields approximately 230,000 clones, of which around nine tenths are seen a single time; about 1.9% belongs to the top ten. Sequenced input: PBMCs or T cells enriched from blood (not recorded which). Every receptor here comes from a woman under 30 who had recovered from COVID-19. Each CDR3 is given with its conserved first and last residue. D genes are given only for firm matches. Some rows mark clone size as missing; the rest say once, few, many or name a class of expanded clone.

TRBJ1-1	NA	14	NA	TRBV29-1	TGCAGCGTCGCAGCATCGACAGGAAACACTGAAGCTTTCTTT	CSVAASTGNTEAFF
TRBJ2-7	NA	12	NA	TRBV27	TGTGCCAGCAGTACACCCAGGGGCGAGCAGTACTTC	CASSTPRGEQYF
TRBJ2-7	TRBD2	16	NA	TRBV7-2	TGTGCCAGCAGCTTAGTTGGCGGGGGGTCCGCCTACGAGCAGTACTTC	CASSLVGGGSAYEQYF
TRBJ1-4	NA	13	NA	TRBV20-1	TGCAGTGCTAGTGGCCCGGGACTTGAAAAACTGTTTTTT	CSASGPGLEKLFF
TRBJ1-6	NA	16	NA	TRBV4-3	TGCGCCAGCAGCCCGACTGCCGGAGCCAATAATTCACCCCTCCACTTT	CASSPTAGANNSPLHF
TRBJ1-1	NA	12	few	TRBV5-4	TGTGCCAGCAGCGTATACCCAGGGATGGCTTTCTTT	CASSVYPGMAFF
TRBJ1-6	NA	18	once	TRBV4-3	TGCGCCAGCAGCCAAGCCCATGGTGGGAGGGGAGGTAATTCACCCCTCCACTTT	CASSQAHGGRGGNSPLHF
TRBJ2-5	NA	15	NA	TRBV2	TGTGCCAGCACCCCGCGCGGGGAATACCAAGAGACCCAGTACTTC	CASTPRGEYQETQYF
TRBJ1-4	TRBD1	16	NA	TRBV10-3	TGTGCCATCAGTGAGTCGTCAAGGACAGGGGATGAAAAACTGTTTTTT	CAISESSRTGDEKLFF
TRBJ1-1	TRBD1	16	NA	TRBV10-3	TGTGCCATCAGTGAAAATAGTGGACAGGGGAACACTGAAGCTTTCTTT	CAISENSGQGNTEAFF
TRBJ2-2	NA	15	NA	TRBV7-2	TGTGCCAGCAGCTTTCAGGGGTCGAACACCGGGGAGCTGTTTTTT	CASSFQGSNTGELFF
TRBJ1-3	TRBD1	16	NA	TRBV9	TGTGCCAGCAGCCTAGGACAGGGGGCAATCGGAAACACCATATATTTT	CASSLGQGAIGNTIYF
TRBJ1-2	TRBD1	16	NA	TRBV18	TGTGCCAGCTCACCAGACCTGGGACAGGCTAACTATGGCTACACCTTC	CASSPDLGQANYGYTF
TRBJ2-3	NA	16	NA	TRBV25-1	TGTGCCAGCAGTGAAGTCGGCCGGAGCTCGACAGATACGCAGTATTTT	CASSEVGRSSTDTQYF
TRBJ1-3	NA	16	NA	TRBV1	TGCACCAGCAGCGAGGTCTGGGGGACAGTTTGGGAGGCCATATATTTT	CTSSEVWGTVWEAIYF
TRBJ2-5	TRBD2	18	few	TRBV4-2	TGTGCCAGCAGCCAAGAACTAGCGGGAGGGCCGGGTAGCGAGACCCAGTACTTC	CASSQELAGGPGSETQYF
TRBJ1-1	TRBD1	13	NA	TRBV6-4	TGTGCCAGCAGGAAGGGGGCTGGCACTGAAGCTTTCTTT	CASRKGAGTEAFF